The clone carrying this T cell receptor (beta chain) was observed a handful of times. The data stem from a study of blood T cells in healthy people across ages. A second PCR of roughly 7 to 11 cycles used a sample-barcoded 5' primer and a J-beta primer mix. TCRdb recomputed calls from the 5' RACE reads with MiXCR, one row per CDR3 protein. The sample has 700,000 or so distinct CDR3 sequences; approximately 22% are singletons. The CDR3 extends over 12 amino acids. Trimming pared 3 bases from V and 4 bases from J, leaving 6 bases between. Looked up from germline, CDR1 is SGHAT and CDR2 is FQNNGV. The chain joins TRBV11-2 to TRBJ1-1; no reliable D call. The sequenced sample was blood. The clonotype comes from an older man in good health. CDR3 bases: TGTGCCAGCAGCTTTTATCTCACTGAAGCTTTCTTT. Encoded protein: CASSFYLTEAFF.